A selection of T cell receptor beta chains follows, all from one sample in a study of T cell responses to AZD1222 COVID-19 vaccine. TCRdb keeps only in-frame clones here, not all; method: immunoSEQ multiplex PCR. Of around 100,000 clones in the sample, about 90% were seen once. Specimen: peripheral blood, collected 28 days after the second AZD1222 dose. These receptors were collected from an adult who received the AZD1222 COVID-19 vaccine. The CDR3 runs from the conserved cysteine through the conserved F or W. The D gene is left open where the match is weak. Clone size is shown for a subset of rows, as once, few, many or a class of expanded clone.

CDR3 protein: CASSPGGQGGETQYF; CDR3 DNA: TGTGCCAGCAGCCCTGGGGGACAGGGAGGCGAGACCCAGTACTTC; V gene: TRBV9; clone size: -; D gene: TRBD1; J gene: TRBJ2-5
CDR3 protein: CASSPPTETQYF; CDR3 DNA: TGTGCCAGCTCACCACCCACTGAGACCCAGTACTTC; V gene: TRBV18; clone size: -; D gene: -; J gene: TRBJ2-5
CDR3 protein: CASSSRPAGVGSWELFF; CDR3 DNA: TGTGCCAGCAGCTCGAGACCCGCGGGAGTGGGTAGCTGGGAGCTGTTTTTT; V gene: TRBV7-2; clone size: -; D gene: TRBD2; J gene: TRBJ2-2
CDR3 protein: CASSDARAPKFNEQFF; CDR3 DNA: TGTGCCAGCAGTGACGCTAGGGCACCCAAATTCAATGAGCAGTTCTTC; V gene: TRBV6-2/TRBV6-3; clone size: -; D gene: -; J gene: TRBJ2-1
CDR3 protein: CASSSGTGSHIYGYTF; CDR3 DNA: TGTGCCAGCAGTTCCGGGACAGGGAGCCATATCTATGGCTACACCTTC; V gene: TRBV28; clone size: few; D gene: TRBD1; J gene: TRBJ1-2
CDR3 protein: CASSLDGGRSEQYF; CDR3 DNA: TGCGCCAGCAGCTTGGATGGCGGGAGAAGCGAGCAGTACTTC; V gene: TRBV5-1; clone size: -; D gene: TRBD2; J gene: TRBJ2-7
CDR3 protein: CASSGIAGADTQYF; CDR3 DNA: TGTGCCAGCAGCGGCATAGCGGGAGCTGATACGCAGTATTTT; V gene: TRBV7-2; clone size: -; D gene: TRBD2; J gene: TRBJ2-3
CDR3 protein: CASSLRGQRTGSPLHF; CDR3 DNA: TGTGCCAGCAGCTTGAGAGGACAAAGAACGGGCTCACCCCTCCACTTT; V gene: TRBV5-6; clone size: -; D gene: -; J gene: TRBJ1-6
CDR3 protein: CASSQGLSFQPQHF; CDR3 DNA: TGTGCCAGCAGCCAAGGTTTGAGTTTTCAGCCCCAGCATTTT; V gene: TRBV3-1/TRBV3-2; clone size: -; D gene: -; J gene: TRBJ1-5
CDR3 protein: CASSFTGESNQPQHF; CDR3 DNA: TGTGCCAGCAGTTTTACGGGTGAGAGCAATCAGCCCCAGCATTTT; V gene: TRBV28; clone size: -; D gene: -; J gene: TRBJ1-5
CDR3 protein: CASSSRDGYSNQPQHF; CDR3 DNA: TGTGCCAGCAGTTCCCGGGACGGGTATAGCAATCAGCCCCAGCATTTT; V gene: TRBV28; clone size: -; D gene: -; J gene: TRBJ1-5
CDR3 protein: CASSPRRGDGYTF; CDR3 DNA: TGTGCCAGCAGCCCCCGCAGGGGCGATGGCTACACCTTC; V gene: TRBV12-3/TRBV12-4; clone size: -; D gene: -; J gene: TRBJ1-2
CDR3 protein: CASLGGSYNSPLHF; CDR3 DNA: TGTGCCAGCCTTGGGGGCTCCTATAATTCACCCCTCCACTTT; V gene: TRBV28; clone size: -; D gene: -; J gene: TRBJ1-6
CDR3 protein: CATSRDRISNQPQHF; CDR3 DNA: TGTGCCACCAGCAGAGATAGAATTAGCAATCAGCCCCAGCATTTT; V gene: TRBV15; clone size: -; D gene: -; J gene: TRBJ1-5
CDR3 protein: CASSPRPGGGILFGEAFF; CDR3 DNA: TGTGCCAGCAGCCCTAGACCAGGGGGCGGGATTCTGTTTGGTGAAGCTTTCTTT; V gene: TRBV5-6; clone size: -; D gene: TRBD1; J gene: TRBJ1-1
CDR3 protein: CASNRGQGSGYTF; CDR3 DNA: TGCGCCAGCAACCGCGGACAGGGCAGCGGCTACACCTTC; V gene: TRBV5-1; clone size: -; D gene: TRBD1; J gene: TRBJ1-2
CDR3 protein: CASSLGGGRNSPLHF; CDR3 DNA: TGTGCCAGCAGCTTAGGCGGGGGGCGAAATTCACCCCTCCACTTT; V gene: TRBV7-9; clone size: -; D gene: -; J gene: TRBJ1-6
CDR3 protein: CASSSPSDRGLFTGELFF; CDR3 DNA: TGTGCCAGCAGCTCCCCCTCGGACAGGGGGCTGTTTACCGGGGAGCTGTTTTTT; V gene: TRBV7-6; clone size: -; D gene: TRBD1; J gene: TRBJ2-2
CDR3 protein: CASSEIRQGRLVF; CDR3 DNA: TGTGCCAGCAGTGAAATTAGACAGGGAAGGCTGGTCTTC; V gene: TRBV2; clone size: -; D gene: TRBD1; J gene: TRBJ2-1
CDR3 protein: CASSPGQGIMNTEAFF; CDR3 DNA: TGTGCCAGCAGCCCGGGACAGGGGATCATGAACACTGAAGCTTTCTTT; V gene: TRBV7-3; clone size: -; D gene: TRBD1; J gene: TRBJ1-1
CDR3 protein: CATSDPKGNLYEQYF; CDR3 DNA: TGTGCCACCAGTGATCCCAAGGGGAATTTATACGAGCAGTACTTC; V gene: TRBV24-1; clone size: -; D gene: -; J gene: TRBJ2-7
CDR3 protein: CAISESEGMNTEAFF; CDR3 DNA: TGTGCCATCAGTGAGTCAGAGGGGATGAACACTGAAGCTTTCTTT; V gene: TRBV10-3; clone size: -; D gene: -; J gene: TRBJ1-1